What follows is one T cell receptor beta chain and its context. Its antigen is still unknown. One end of the junction fails to match germline, which may point to a read error. This CDR3 is built from 14 residues. These data originate in a study of tumor and adjacent non-tumor tissue in lung cancer. The wider study: The patients, 10 men and roughly 5 women, were roughly 30 to 85 with stage I to III disease. Study-wide results and caveats: Patients with more diverse tumor TCRs had worse survival. Tumor repertoires had a smaller top 100 clone share than normal lung. Compared with tumor, normal lung showed significantly lower TCR diversity.

This sample's RNA came from whole unsorted tissue. The normal lung tissue was taken more than 3 cm from the tumor edge. A modified ARM-PCR protocol with three rounds of nested PCR amplified TCRbeta. TCRdb processed the multiplex PCR reads anew with MiXCR; each CDR3 protein has one entry. The table includes 75,000 to 90,000 distinct CDR3 sequences, approximately 73% detected once. This chain connects TRBV12-3 or TRBV12-4 to TRBJ1-1, with 8 bases that match TRBD1. Sequencing input: distant non-tumor lung tissue. The receptor was isolated from a woman aged 50 to 60 with non-small cell lung cancer. The CDR3 nucleotides read TGTACCAGCAGTTTCACAGGGGGGTGGATTGAAGCTTTCTTT. This codes for CTSSFTGGWIEAFF.